A selection of T cell receptor beta chains follows, all from one sample in a study of blood T cell repertoires in COVID-19. The assay was immunoSEQ multiplex PCR, and TCRdb's table has in-frame clones only and misses some. The sample includes around 280,000 clones, around 88% of them seen just once. Sequenced: peripheral blood. The receptor source for this set is a woman between 25 and 40 years old who had recovered from COVID-19. Each CDR3 is given with its conserved first and last residue. A D gene is named only where the DNA matches it firmly. Size values are once, few and many counts, or a class for expanded clones, and some rows have none.

D: TRBD1
V: TRBV5-4
J: TRBJ1-6
size: .
DNA: TGTGCCAGCAGCTCCGCAGGCACAGGGGTTTTCTCACCCCTCCACTTT
CDR3: CASSSAGTGVFSPLHF

D: .
V: TRBV15
J: TRBJ2-1
size: .
DNA: TGTGCCACCAGCAGAGATCTTGGGGGGGCGACTCTCTACAATGAGCAGTTCTTC
CDR3: CATSRDLGGATLYNEQFF

D: .
V: TRBV2
J: TRBJ1-5
size: .
DNA: TGTGCCAGCAGTGGAGACAGTCATAACCAGCCCCAGCATTTT
CDR3: CASSGDSHNQPQHF

D: TRBD1
V: TRBV29-1
J: TRBJ1-1
size: once
DNA: TGCAGCACCTGGACAGGGATTGCATACACTGAAGCTTTCTTT
CDR3: CSTWTGIAYTEAFF

D: .
V: TRBV10-3
J: TRBJ1-5
size: once
DNA: TGTGCCATCAGTGAGTCGAGACAGCCCCAGCATTTT
CDR3: CAISESRQPQHF

D: TRBD1
V: TRBV6-2/TRBV6-3
J: TRBJ2-7
size: .
DNA: TGTGCCAGCAGTTACCCCGGACAGGGGGCTCCCTACGAGCAGTACTTC
CDR3: CASSYPGQGAPYEQYF

D: TRBD2
V: TRBV20-1
J: TRBJ2-3
size: .
DNA: TGCAGTGCTAGTGAAGGCGGGGGGATAGATACGCAGTATTTT
CDR3: CSASEGGGIDTQYF

D: TRBD1
V: TRBV5-1
J: TRBJ2-7
size: .
DNA: TGCGCCAGCAGCTTGGCGGGACAGGGAGGGTTCGAGCAGTACTTC
CDR3: CASSLAGQGGFEQYF

D: TRBD1
V: TRBV9
J: TRBJ1-3
size: .
DNA: TGTGCCAGCAGCGTTAGGACAGGGTTTGGAAACACCATATATTTT
CDR3: CASSVRTGFGNTIYF

D: .
V: TRBV5-4
J: TRBJ2-5
size: .
DNA: TGTGCCAGCAGCCTGATGGGACTTCGGGACGAGACCCAGTACTTC
CDR3: CASSLMGLRDETQYF

D: .
V: TRBV19
J: TRBJ1-2
size: .
DNA: TGTGCCAGTAGTATATCGGACAGTCTCGGAGGCTACACCTTC
CDR3: CASSISDSLGGYTF

D: .
V: TRBV2
J: TRBJ1-2
size: .
DNA: TGTGCCAGCAGGGACAGTGCTAACTATGGCTACACCTTC
CDR3: CASRDSANYGYTF

D: .
V: TRBV19
J: TRBJ2-7
size: .
DNA: TGTGCCAGTAGTATAGTCGGGGCCTACGAGCAGTACTTC
CDR3: CASSIVGAYEQYF

D: .
V: TRBV5-6
J: TRBJ1-6
size: once
DNA: TGTGCCAGCAGCTTGGTTTGGGGGGGTGGATCCTATAATTCACCCCTCCACTTT
CDR3: CASSLVWGGGSYNSPLHF

D: .
V: TRBV2
J: TRBJ1-4
size: .
DNA: TGTGCCAGCAGGCGGGGAGCTGGGGCTAATGAAAAACTGTTTTTT
CDR3: CASRRGAGANEKLFF

D: .
V: TRBV7-2
J: TRBJ1-6
size: few
DNA: TGTGCCAGCAGCCCCCAGGTGTCCTATAATTCACCCCTCCACTTT
CDR3: CASSPQVSYNSPLHF

D: TRBD2
V: TRBV5-1
J: TRBJ2-7
size: .
DNA: TGCGCCAGCAAAGCCGCTAGCGGAATCTACGAGCAGTACTTC
CDR3: CASKAASGIYEQYF

D: .
V: TRBV19
J: TRBJ1-2
size: once
DNA: TGTGCTAGGAGCTATGGCTACACCTTC
CDR3: CARSYGYTF

D: TRBD1
V: TRBV6-6
J: TRBJ1-1
size: .
DNA: TGTGCCAGCAGTCCGTCCGGGACAGGGGGTCTTTTACCGAACACTGAAGCTTTCTTT
CDR3: CASSPSGTGGLLPNTEAFF

D: TRBD1
V: TRBV18
J: TRBJ2-2
size: .
DNA: TGTGCCAGCTCGTATGGACAGGGGAACACCGGGGAGCTGTTTTTT
CDR3: CASSYGQGNTGELFF

D: .
V: TRBV19
J: TRBJ2-1
size: .
DNA: TGTGCCAGTAGTATAGATCTAGTTGTAGGGGGAAGTGAGCAGTTCTTC
CDR3: CASSIDLVVGGSEQFF

D: TRBD1
V: TRBV5-1
J: TRBJ1-1
size: .
DNA: TGCGCCAGCAGCGACACAGGGGGCTCCACTGAAGCTTTCTTT
CDR3: CASSDTGGSTEAFF

D: TRBD1
V: TRBV18
J: TRBJ1-2
size: .
DNA: TGTGCCAGCTCACCACTCCGGGACAGGGGGCAAGGTGGCTACACCTTC
CDR3: CASSPLRDRGQGGYTF